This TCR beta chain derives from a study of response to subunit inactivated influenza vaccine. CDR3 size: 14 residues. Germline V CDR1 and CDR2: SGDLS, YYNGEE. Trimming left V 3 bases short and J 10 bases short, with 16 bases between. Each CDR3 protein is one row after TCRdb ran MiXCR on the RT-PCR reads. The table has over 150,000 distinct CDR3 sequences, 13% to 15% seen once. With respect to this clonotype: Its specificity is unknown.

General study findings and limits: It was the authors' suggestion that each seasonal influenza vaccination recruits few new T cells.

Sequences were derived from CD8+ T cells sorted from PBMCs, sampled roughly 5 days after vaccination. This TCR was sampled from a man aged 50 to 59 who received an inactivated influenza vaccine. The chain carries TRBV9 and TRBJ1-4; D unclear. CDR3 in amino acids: CASSDLQADGKLFF. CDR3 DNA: TGTGCCAGCAGCGATTTGCAGGCAGACGGAAAACTGTTTTTT.